Given below is one T cell receptor beta chain in context. This sample was taken from a study of cytomegalovirus exposure and HLA in healthy donors. Amplification used 60 Vbeta primers and 13 Jbeta primers. The data were produced by immunoSEQ multiplex PCR, yet TCRdb's version contains in-frame clones alone and is incomplete. The sample contains around 130,000 clones, almost 85% of which appear only once. The CDR3 has 13 residues. Germline loops: CDR1 MNHEY, CDR2 SMNVEV (reference sequence). V was pared by 10 bases and J by 8 bases, with 20 bases between. The chain uses TRBV27 and TRBJ1-2; possible D gene TRBD1, 5 bases. The sequence was obtained from a woman in her late teens or twenties in good health and CMV-seronegative. The sample was PBMCs. The CDR3: CATKKGSSRGYTF. The DNA of the CDR3 is TGTGCCACTAAGAAGGGGTCGTCGAGAGGCTACACCTTC.